A selection of T cell receptor beta chains follows, all from one sample in a study of T cell responses to AZD1222 COVID-19 vaccine. Profiling relied on immunoSEQ multiplex PCR, and the TCRdb table lists in-frame clones only, not all of them. Of 100,000 or so clones in the sample, about 86% were seen once. The specimen was peripheral blood, collected on day 0 of AZD1222 vaccination. The source is an adult in good health. Each CDR3 is given with its conserved first and last residue. Each record gives: clone size, D gene, J gene, V gene, CDR3 protein, CDR3 DNA. A D gene is named only where the DNA matches it firmly. Size values are once, few and many counts, or a class for expanded clones, and some rows have none.

>.|TRBD1|TRBJ1-5|TRBV9
CASSKTGEGQPQHF
TGTGCCAGCAGCAAAACAGGGGAAGGGCAGCCCCAGCATTTT
>.|TRBD1|TRBJ1-1|TRBV9
CASSFYDRDTEAFF
TGTGCCAGCAGCTTCTACGACAGGGACACTGAAGCTTTCTTT
>.|TRBD2|TRBJ2-3|TRBV6-5
CASRKREVDTQYF
TGTGCCAGCAGGAAGCGGGAGGTGGATACGCAGTATTTT
>.|TRBD1|TRBJ1-1|TRBV29-1
CSGGQGMNTEAFF
TGCAGCGGCGGACAGGGGATGAACACTGAAGCTTTCTTT
>.|TRBD2|TRBJ2-7|TRBV6-6
CASSYSKTSGYEQYF
TGTGCCAGCAGTTACTCGAAGACTAGCGGCTACGAGCAGTACTTC
>.|.|TRBJ1-2|TRBV25-1
CASSEPRTSYGYTF
TGTGCCAGCAGTGAGCCCCGGACGTCCTATGGCTACACCTTC
>.|TRBD2|TRBJ2-1|TRBV6-2/TRBV6-3
CASSRRAGGTYNEQFF
TGTGCCAGCAGTCGGCGGGCGGGAGGAACCTACAATGAGCAGTTCTTC
>.|.|TRBJ1-2|TRBV28
CASSSGPTNYGYTF
TGTGCCAGCAGTTCCGGGCCGACTAACTATGGCTACACCTTC
>.|.|TRBJ1-2|TRBV7-9
CASSGVSYGYTF
TGTGCCAGCTCCGGGGTCTCCTATGGCTACACCTTC
>.|TRBD2|TRBJ2-7|TRBV5-1
CASSPGGSIYEQYF
TGCGCCAGCAGCCCGGGGGGGTCAATCTACGAGCAGTACTTC
>few|.|TRBJ2-1|TRBV7-8
CASSLASVGSYNEQFF
TGTGCCAGCAGCTTAGCCAGCGTGGGGTCCTACAATGAGCAGTTCTTC
>.|.|TRBJ2-2|TRBV4-1
CASSPGGPNTGELFF
TGCGCCAGCAGCCCAGGGGGGCCGAACACCGGGGAGCTGTTTTTT
>.|TRBD2|TRBJ2-1|TRBV10-3
CAISAASGMRTYNEQFF
TGTGCCATCAGTGCAGCTAGCGGGATGAGGACCTACAATGAGCAGTTCTTC
>.|TRBD1|TRBJ1-5|TRBV28
CASDGTGPKAQHF
TGTGCCAGCGATGGGACAGGGCCTAAAGCCCAGCATTTT
>.|TRBD2|TRBJ2-5|TRBV11-3
CASSLGLAGQETQYF
TGTGCCAGCAGCTTAGGACTAGCGGGACAAGAGACCCAGTACTTC
>.|TRBD2|TRBJ2-1|TRBV29-1
CSVEGAGGENNEQFF
TGCAGCGTTGAAGGCGCGGGAGGAGAGAACAATGAGCAGTTCTTC
>.|.|TRBJ2-5|TRBV18
CASSPQREETQYF
TGTGCCAGCTCACCACAACGGGAAGAGACCCAGTACTTC
>.|TRBD2|TRBJ2-1|TRBV11-2
CASSLLAGGANEQFF
TGTGCCAGCAGCCTTCTGGCGGGAGGCGCCAATGAGCAGTTCTTC
>.|.|TRBJ2-3|TRBV5-4
CASSPGQTGPTDTQYF
TGTGCCAGCAGCCCGGGACAAACGGGCCCCACGGATACGCAGTATTTT
>.|.|TRBJ1-1|TRBV4-1
CASSESVDRSYTEAFF
TGCGCCAGCAGCGAATCAGTGGACAGAAGTTACACTGAAGCTTTCTTT
>.|TRBD2|TRBJ2-5|TRBV4-1
CASSQDPGASGLGETQYF
TGCGCCAGCAGCCAAGATCCCGGGGCTAGCGGGCTGGGGGAGACCCAGTACTTC
>few|.|TRBJ2-2|TRBV6-6
CASTRANTGELFF
TGTGCCAGCACAAGGGCGAACACCGGGGAGCTGTTTTTT